This T cell receptor beta chain comes out of a study of Ad26.COV2.S vaccination and SARS-CoV-2 variants. Across the whole study: Ad26.COV2.S arm of COV1001 included the donor. Each vaccinee took Ad26.COV2.S intramuscularly, once or twice 56 days apart. Findings and caveats of the study: With respect to non-spike TCR breadth, vaccine and placebo recipients were similar.

V gave up 2 bases and J gave up 3 bases, with 8 bases separating them. Germline values: CDR1 MGHRA, CDR2 YSYEKL. The CDR3 has 14 residues. As to treatment: 19 received Ad26.COV2.S at low or high dose, single or two shots; 5 received placebo; per-sample allocation not given. The study sampled participants on day 63 after the first vaccine or placebo injection. To note about this clone: The antigen is not known.

Using immunoSEQ multiplex PCR, the repertoire was profiled, and TCRdb retains in-frame clones only, with some absent. The sample comprises 500,000 or so clones, 89% of which are singletons, and 2% to 3% rests with the top ten. The sample was peripheral blood, taken in a trial of Ad26.COV2.S vaccine versus placebo. The gene calls are TRBV4-1 and TRBJ1-5; D gene uncertain. The TCR was taken from a person aged 18-60 years who received the Ad26.COV2.S COVID-19 vaccine or a placebo. The CDR3 DNA reads as TGCGCCAGCAGCCAAATGGCCAACAATCAGCCCCAGCATTTT. It codes for CASSQMANNQPQHF.